A selection of T cell receptor beta chains follows, all from one sample in a study of T cells after somatic rescue of genetic block. Some clones are missing from TCRdb's copy, which holds only in-frame ones; the method was immunoSEQ multiplex PCR. The table has fewer than 15,000 clones, about 65% seen once. What was sequenced was peripheral blood mononuclear cells (PBMCs). The receptors were sampled from a boy between 10 and 17 years old. Both conserved end residues are part of each CDR3. A D gene is named only where the DNA matches it firmly. Size is stated for part of the rows, as once, few or many counts, or as a class when the clone is expanded.

size: NA; D: NA; J: TRBJ1-2; V: TRBV18; DNA: TGTGCCAGCTCACCGGGGCAGGCGGCTTACTATGGCTACACCTTC; CDR3: CASSPGQAAYYGYTF
size: NA; D: NA; J: TRBJ1-3; V: TRBV5-1; DNA: TGCGCCAGCAGCTTGGAAGGACTTCGCTCTGGAAACACCATATATTTT; CDR3: CASSLEGLRSGNTIYF
size: NA; D: NA; J: TRBJ1-2; V: TRBV15; DNA: TGTGCCACCAGCAGAGGGGGGGTTAAAAACTATGGCTACACCTTC; CDR3: CATSRGGVKNYGYTF
size: NA; D: NA; J: TRBJ2-1; V: TRBV18; DNA: TGTGCCAGCTCACGAGACTTGCCCTACAATGAGCAGTTCTTC; CDR3: CASSRDLPYNEQFF
size: few; D: NA; J: TRBJ2-3; V: TRBV5-1; DNA: TGCGCCAGCAGCTTGAGTCCCGGGGCTACAGATACGCAGTATTTT; CDR3: CASSLSPGATDTQYF
size: NA; D: TRBD2; J: TRBJ2-3; V: TRBV15; DNA: TGTGCCACCAGCAGAGAGATCACTAGCGGGAGCACAGATACGCAGTATTTT; CDR3: CATSREITSGSTDTQYF
size: NA; D: NA; J: TRBJ2-7; V: TRBV9; DNA: TGTGCCAGCAGCCCATCCACCGGGACTCCTTACGAGCAGTACTTC; CDR3: CASSPSTGTPYEQYF
size: few; D: NA; J: TRBJ1-6; V: TRBV19; DNA: TGTGCCAGTAGTGGCGTCAGGAATTCACCCCTCCACTTT; CDR3: CASSGVRNSPLHF
size: once; D: TRBD1; J: TRBJ1-3; V: TRBV18; DNA: TGTGCCAGCTCACCACCGACAGGGGAGTTGAGATTCTCTGGAAACACCATATATTTT; CDR3: CASSPPTGELRFSGNTIYF
size: NA; D: TRBD1; J: TRBJ1-5; V: TRBV28; DNA: TGTGCCAGCAGTCCCCCCAGGGGGCTCAATCAGCCCCAGCATTTT; CDR3: CASSPPRGLNQPQHF
size: NA; D: NA; J: TRBJ2-3; V: TRBV7-3; DNA: TGTGCCAGCAGTACTAGCTTACCAGATACGCAGTATTTT; CDR3: CASSTSLPDTQYF
size: few; D: NA; J: TRBJ2-7; V: TRBV7-6; DNA: TGTGCCAGCAGCTTCCGGGACCGTCCCTACGAGCAGTACTTC; CDR3: CASSFRDRPYEQYF
size: once; D: TRBD2; J: TRBJ2-2; V: TRBV25-1; DNA: TGTGCCAGCAGTGATTTTTGGATGGGGACTACGAACACCGGGGAGCTGTTTTTT; CDR3: CASSDFWMGTTNTGELFF
size: NA; D: NA; J: TRBJ1-3; V: TRBV10-3; DNA: TGTGCCATCAGCGGACACGTCTCTGGAAACACCATATATTTT; CDR3: CAISGHVSGNTIYF
size: NA; D: TRBD1; J: TRBJ2-7; V: TRBV4-1; DNA: TGCGCCAGCAGCCACGGGCCCGGGACAGGGTTGACCTACGAGCAGTACTTC; CDR3: CASSHGPGTGLTYEQYF
size: NA; D: TRBD2; J: TRBJ2-7; V: TRBV10-3; DNA: TGTGCCATCAGTGAGTCCGGGACTAACAACTACGAGCAGTACTTC; CDR3: CAISESGTNNYEQYF
size: NA; D: TRBD2; J: TRBJ2-7; V: TRBV6-1; DNA: TGTGCCAGCAGGATGACTAGCGGGGGGTCTTGGGAGCAGTACTTC; CDR3: CASRMTSGGSWEQYF
size: once; D: TRBD2; J: TRBJ2-7; V: TRBV10-3; DNA: TGTGCCATCAGTGACTGGCTAGCGGGACCCTACGAGCAGTACTTC; CDR3: CAISDWLAGPYEQYF
size: NA; D: TRBD2; J: TRBJ2-7; V: TRBV2; DNA: TGTGCCTGCCGGGGGGGGCCTAGCGTTTCCTACGAGCAGTACTTC; CDR3: CACRGGPSVSYEQYF
size: NA; D: NA; J: TRBJ2-7; V: TRBV28; DNA: TGTGCCAGCAGTTTAATGGGGGAAGGAGGGTACTACGAGCAGTACTTC; CDR3: CASSLMGEGGYYEQYF
size: NA; D: NA; J: TRBJ2-5; V: TRBV6-5; DNA: TGTGCCAGCAGCGGGGGCCCCACGGGGACCCAGTACTTC; CDR3: CASSGGPTGTQYF
size: few; D: TRBD2; J: TRBJ2-7; V: TRBV6-4; DNA: TGTGCCAGCAGTTACCCGGGAGGCGAGCAGTACTTC; CDR3: CASSYPGGEQYF
size: NA; D: NA; J: TRBJ2-7; V: TRBV29-1; DNA: TGCAGCGTTGAGTCTTCAGTCTCTCCCTACGAGCAGTACTTC; CDR3: CSVESSVSPYEQYF
size: few; D: NA; J: TRBJ2-7; V: TRBV27; DNA: TGTGCCAGCAGGCGGGGACAGCTGGTGTACTTC; CDR3: CASRRGQLVYF
size: NA; D: NA; J: TRBJ1-2; V: TRBV6-6; DNA: TGTGCCAGCAGACCCGACCGTTTCTATGGCTACACCTTC; CDR3: CASRPDRFYGYTF
size: once; D: TRBD1; J: TRBJ2-5; V: TRBV7-7; DNA: TGTGCTAGCAGCCCTGGGACAGCGAGAATCGAGACCCAGTACTTC; CDR3: CASSPGTARIETQYF
size: once; D: NA; J: TRBJ2-3; V: TRBV18; DNA: TGTGCCAGCTCACCCAAACAGAGAGCCCCTAGCACAGATACGCAGTATTTT; CDR3: CASSPKQRAPSTDTQYF
size: NA; D: TRBD2; J: TRBJ2-3; V: TRBV5-1; DNA: TGCGCCAGCAGCTTGGTAGCGGGACCTTCGGGAGATAAGCAGTATTTT; CDR3: CASSLVAGPSGDKQYF
size: NA; D: NA; J: TRBJ1-3; V: TRBV19; DNA: TGTGCCAGTAGGAGGACTTACGACTCTGGAAACACCATATATTTT; CDR3: CASRRTYDSGNTIYF
size: NA; D: TRBD1; J: TRBJ2-3; V: TRBV6-5; DNA: TGTGCCAGCAGTCGACAGGGTCGAACAGATACGCAGTATTTT; CDR3: CASSRQGRTDTQYF
size: NA; D: TRBD1; J: TRBJ2-7; V: TRBV11-2; DNA: TGTGCCAGCAGCTTAGAGTGGGGACAGGGGGTAAAAAAGCAGTACTTC; CDR3: CASSLEWGQGVKKQYF
size: few; D: NA; J: TRBJ2-7; V: TRBV6-5; DNA: TGTGCCAGCAGTTACGGCGGGAAGGGCGAGCAGTACTTC; CDR3: CASSYGGKGEQYF
size: few; D: NA; J: TRBJ2-7; V: TRBV7-8; DNA: TGTGCCAGCAGCTTAGTTAGGGAAAAGCAGTACTTC; CDR3: CASSLVREKQYF
size: once; D: TRBD2; J: TRBJ2-7; V: TRBV6-6; DNA: TGTGCCAGCAGGACGGGACTAGCTACCAGCGAGCAGTACTTC; CDR3: CASRTGLATSEQYF
size: NA; D: NA; J: TRBJ1-2; V: TRBV28; DNA: TGTGCCAGCAGTTTGGGTCGGGGGGCCTCAGCGGGCTACACCTTC; CDR3: CASSLGRGASAGYTF
size: NA; D: TRBD2; J: TRBJ2-1; V: TRBV5-1; DNA: TGCGCCAGCAGCTTCGACAGCCTAGCGGGTAGCTCCTACAATGAGCAGTTCTTC; CDR3: CASSFDSLAGSSYNEQFF
size: NA; D: TRBD2; J: TRBJ2-1; V: TRBV10-1; DNA: TGCGCCAGCAGTGACCGCCTAGCGGGAAACGAGCAGTTCTTC; CDR3: CASSDRLAGNEQFF
size: NA; D: NA; J: TRBJ2-6; V: TRBV6-4; DNA: TGTGCCAGCAGTGACTCGACGGTAGCCTCTGGGGCCAACGTCCTGACTTTC; CDR3: CASSDSTVASGANVLTF
size: NA; D: NA; J: TRBJ2-5; V: TRBV10-3; DNA: TGTGCCATCAGTGCGTGGGGCGCAAGGGAGACCCAGTACTTC; CDR3: CAISAWGARETQYF